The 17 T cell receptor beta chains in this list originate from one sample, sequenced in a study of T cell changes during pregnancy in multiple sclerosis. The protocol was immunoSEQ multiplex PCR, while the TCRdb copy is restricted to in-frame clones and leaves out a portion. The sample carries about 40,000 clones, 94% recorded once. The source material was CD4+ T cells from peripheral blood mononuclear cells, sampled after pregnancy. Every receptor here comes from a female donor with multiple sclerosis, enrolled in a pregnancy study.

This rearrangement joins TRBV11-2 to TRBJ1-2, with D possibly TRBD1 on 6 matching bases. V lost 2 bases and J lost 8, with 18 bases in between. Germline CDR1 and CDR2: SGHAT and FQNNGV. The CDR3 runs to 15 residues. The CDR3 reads CASSLNTGILEGYTF. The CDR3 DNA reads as TGTGCCAGCAGCTTAAATACAGGGATACTGGAGGGCTACACCTTC.

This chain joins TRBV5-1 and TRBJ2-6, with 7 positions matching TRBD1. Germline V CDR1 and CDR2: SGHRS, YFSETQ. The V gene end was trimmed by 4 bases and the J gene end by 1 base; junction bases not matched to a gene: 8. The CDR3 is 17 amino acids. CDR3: CASSMVLTGSGANVLTF. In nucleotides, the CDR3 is TGCGCCAGCAGCATGGTCCTGACAGGGTCTGGGGCCAACGTCCTGACTTTC.

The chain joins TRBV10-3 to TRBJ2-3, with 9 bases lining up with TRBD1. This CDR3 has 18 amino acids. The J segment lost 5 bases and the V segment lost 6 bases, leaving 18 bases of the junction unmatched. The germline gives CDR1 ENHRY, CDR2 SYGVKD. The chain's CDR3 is CAISDPFGWTGEEDTQYF. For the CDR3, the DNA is TGTGCCATCAGCGACCCCTTCGGGTGGACAGGGGAGGAAGATACGCAGTATTTT.

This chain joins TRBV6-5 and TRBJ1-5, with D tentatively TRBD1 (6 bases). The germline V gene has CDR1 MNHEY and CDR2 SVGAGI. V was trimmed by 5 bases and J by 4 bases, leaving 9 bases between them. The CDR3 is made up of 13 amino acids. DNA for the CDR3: TGTGCCAGCAGTATAACAGGGAATCAGCCCCAGCATTTT. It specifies CASSITGNQPQHF.

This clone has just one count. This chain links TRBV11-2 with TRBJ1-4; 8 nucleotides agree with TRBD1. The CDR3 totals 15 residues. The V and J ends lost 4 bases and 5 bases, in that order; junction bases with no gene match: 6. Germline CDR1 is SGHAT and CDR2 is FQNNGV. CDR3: CASSYARDRNEKLFF. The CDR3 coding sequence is TGTGCCAGCAGCTACGCCAGGGACAGGAATGAAAAACTGTTTTTT.

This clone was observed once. The CDR3 coding sequence is TGTGCCAGTAGAGACCCGGGACAGGGGGTAAGGGGGCATGGCTACACCTTC. Its translation is CASRDPGQGVRGHGYTF. This chain links TRBV19 with TRBJ1-2; 11 nucleotides agree with TRBD1. CDR3 length equals 17 residues. Germline trimming cut 6 bases from V and 6 bases from J; bases unmatched to any gene: 15. The germline CDR1 and CDR2 sequences are LNHDA and SQIVND (reference sequence).

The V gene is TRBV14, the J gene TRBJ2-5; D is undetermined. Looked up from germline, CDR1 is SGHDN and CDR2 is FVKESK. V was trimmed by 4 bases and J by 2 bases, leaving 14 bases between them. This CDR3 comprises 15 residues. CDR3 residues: CASSPRLPLQETQYF. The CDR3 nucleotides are TGTGCCAGCAGCCCCCGTCTCCCACTACAAGAGACCCAGTACTTC. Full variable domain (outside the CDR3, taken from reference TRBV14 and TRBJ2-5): EAGVTQFPSHSVIEKGQTVTLRCDPISGHDNLYWYRRVMGKEIKFLLHFVKESKQDESGMPNNRFLAERTGGTYSTLKVQPAELEDSGVYFCASSPRLPLQETQYFGPGTRLLVL.

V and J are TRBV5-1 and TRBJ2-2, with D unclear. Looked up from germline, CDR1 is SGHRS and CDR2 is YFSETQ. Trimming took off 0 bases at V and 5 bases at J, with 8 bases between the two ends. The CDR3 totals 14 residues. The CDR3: CASSLVSGTGELFF. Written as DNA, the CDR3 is TGCGCCAGCAGCTTGGTGTCCGGGACCGGGGAGCTGTTTTTT.

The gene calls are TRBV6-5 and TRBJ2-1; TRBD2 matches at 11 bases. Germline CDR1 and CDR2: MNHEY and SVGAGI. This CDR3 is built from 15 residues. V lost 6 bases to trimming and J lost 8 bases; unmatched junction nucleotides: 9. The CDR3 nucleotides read TGTGCCAGCAGGGTAGCGGGGGGGCGGACGGATGAGCAGTTCTTC. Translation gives CASRVAGGRTDEQFF.

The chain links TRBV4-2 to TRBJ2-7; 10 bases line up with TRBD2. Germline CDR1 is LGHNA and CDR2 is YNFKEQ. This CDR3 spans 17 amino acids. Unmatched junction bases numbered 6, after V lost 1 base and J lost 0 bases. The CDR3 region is CASSQAASGGHSYEQYF. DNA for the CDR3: TGTGCCAGCAGCCAAGCGGCTAGCGGGGGCCACTCCTACGAGCAGTACTTC.

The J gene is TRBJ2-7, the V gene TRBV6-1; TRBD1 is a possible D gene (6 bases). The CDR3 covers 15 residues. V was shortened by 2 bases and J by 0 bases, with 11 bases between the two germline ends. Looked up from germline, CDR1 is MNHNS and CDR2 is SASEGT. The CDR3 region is CASSEIGQSSYEQYF. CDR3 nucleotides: TGTGCCAGCAGTGAAATTGGACAGAGCTCCTACGAGCAGTACTTC.

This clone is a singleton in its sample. CDR3 DNA sequence: TGTGCCAGCAGCCGAGGCCGGAGTATCGGACAACCTTACGAGCAGTACTTC. It specifies CASSRGRSIGQPYEQYF. The J gene is TRBJ2-7, the V gene TRBV4-2; tentative D call: TRBD1 (5 bases). The CDR3 runs to 17 residues. The V gene lost 4 bases and the J gene lost 4 bases, with 23 bases spanning the gap. The germline V gene has CDR1 LGHNA and CDR2 YNFKEQ.

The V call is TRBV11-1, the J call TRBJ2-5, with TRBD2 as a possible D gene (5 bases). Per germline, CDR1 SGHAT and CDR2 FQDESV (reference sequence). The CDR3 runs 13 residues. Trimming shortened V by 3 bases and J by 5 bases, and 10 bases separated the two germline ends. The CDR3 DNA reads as TGTGCCAGCAGCTTTTCGGGGTGGGAGACCCAGTACTTC. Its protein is CASSFSGWETQYF.

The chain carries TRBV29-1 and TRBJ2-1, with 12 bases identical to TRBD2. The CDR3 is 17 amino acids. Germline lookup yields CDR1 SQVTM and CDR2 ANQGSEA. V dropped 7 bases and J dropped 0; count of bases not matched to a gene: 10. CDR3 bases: TGCAGCGGCCTGCGACTAGCGGGGGTAAGCTCCTACAATGAGCAGTTCTTC. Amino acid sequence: CSGLRLAGVSSYNEQFF.

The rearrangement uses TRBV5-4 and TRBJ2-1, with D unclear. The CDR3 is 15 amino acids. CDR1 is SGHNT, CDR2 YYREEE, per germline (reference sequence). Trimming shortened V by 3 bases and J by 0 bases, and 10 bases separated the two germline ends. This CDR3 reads CASSSPLSSYNEQFF. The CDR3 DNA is TGTGCCAGCAGCTCCCCCCTGAGCTCCTACAATGAGCAGTTCTTC.

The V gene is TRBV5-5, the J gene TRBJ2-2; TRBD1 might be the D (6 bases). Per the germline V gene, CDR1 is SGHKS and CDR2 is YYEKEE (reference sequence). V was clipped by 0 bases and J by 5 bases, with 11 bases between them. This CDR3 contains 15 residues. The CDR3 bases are TGTGCCAGCAGCTTGGGGACAGCAGGGACCGGGGAGCTGTTTTTT. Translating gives CASSLGTAGTGELFF.

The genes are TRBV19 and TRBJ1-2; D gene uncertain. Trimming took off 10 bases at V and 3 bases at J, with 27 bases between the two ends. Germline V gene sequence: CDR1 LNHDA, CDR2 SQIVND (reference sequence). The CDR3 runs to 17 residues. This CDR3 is CATQAGVGNHFHYGYTF. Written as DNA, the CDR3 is TGTGCCACTCAGGCGGGCGTGGGGAACCACTTTCACTATGGCTACACCTTC.